This section outlines one T cell receptor (beta chain) sequence together with its context. This table comes from immunoSEQ multiplex PCR, and its TCRdb copy is limited to in-frame clones, with some not included. The sample carries about 76,000 clones, 93% recorded once. This entry is derived from a study of T cell changes during pregnancy in multiple sclerosis. The sample was peripheral blood, taken in the second trimester of pregnancy. This TCR was recovered from a female donor with multiple sclerosis, enrolled in a pregnancy study.

The CDR3 is CASSQDAPGLAGYEQYF. The CDR3 DNA sequence: TGTGCCAGCAGCCAAGATGCTCCTGGACTAGCGGGTTACGAGCAGTACTTC. The chain carries TRBV4-2 and TRBJ2-7; 11 bases are shared with TRBD2. V lost 0 bases to trimming and J lost 4 bases; unmatched junction nucleotides: 8. Germline V lookup: CDR1 LGHNA, CDR2 YNFKEQ. CDR3 length: 17 residues.